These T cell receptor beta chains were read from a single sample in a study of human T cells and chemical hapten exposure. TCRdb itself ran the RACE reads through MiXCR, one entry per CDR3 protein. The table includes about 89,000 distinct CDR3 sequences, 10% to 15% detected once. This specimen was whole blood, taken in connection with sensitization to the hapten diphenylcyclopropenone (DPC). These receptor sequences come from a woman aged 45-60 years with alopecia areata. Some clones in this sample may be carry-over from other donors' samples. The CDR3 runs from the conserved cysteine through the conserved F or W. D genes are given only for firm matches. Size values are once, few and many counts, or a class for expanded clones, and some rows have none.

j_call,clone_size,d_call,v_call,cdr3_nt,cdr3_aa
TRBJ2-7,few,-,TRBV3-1,TGTGCCAGCAGCCTACAAGGCTCATACGAGCAGTACTTC,CASSLQGSYEQYF
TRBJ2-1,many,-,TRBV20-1,TGCAGTGCTAGAGATCCCCCCAATGAGCAGTTCTTC,CSARDPPNEQFF
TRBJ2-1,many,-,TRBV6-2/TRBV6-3,TGTGCCAGCAGTTTCATACTAGAAAACAATGAGCAGTTCTTC,CASSFILENNEQFF
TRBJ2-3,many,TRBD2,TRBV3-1,TGTGCCAGCAGCCTGCGTTCAGCGGGAGCCGGAGATACGCAGTATTTT,CASSLRSAGAGDTQYF
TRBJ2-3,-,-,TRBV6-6,TGTGCCAGCAGTAACGACAGGTCTAGCACAGATACGCAGTATTTT,CASSNDRSSTDTQYF
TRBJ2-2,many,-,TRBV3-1,TGTGCCAGCAGCCAAGATCGGATGGCAGCCAACACCGGGGAGCTGTTTTTT,CASSQDRMAANTGELFF
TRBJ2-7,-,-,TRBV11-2,TGTGCCAGCGCCCTGTCGGGGACCACCTACGAGCAGTACTTC,CASALSGTTYEQYF
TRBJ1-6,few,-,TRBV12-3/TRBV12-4,TGTGCCAGCAGCATAGCAGGAGATTCACCCCTCCACTTT,CASSIAGDSPLHF
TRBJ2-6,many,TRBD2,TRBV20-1,TGCAGTGCTAGAGATTCGGGAGGGTCCTCTGGGGCCAACGTCCTGACTTTC,CSARDSGGSSGANVLTF
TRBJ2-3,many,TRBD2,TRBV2,TGTGCCAGCCGGTGGGAGGGGCATACAGATACGCAGTATTTT,CASRWEGHTDTQYF
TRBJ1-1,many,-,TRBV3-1,TGTGCCAGCAGCCAAGATCTGGGCTCTGAAGCTTTCTTT,CASSQDLGSEAFF
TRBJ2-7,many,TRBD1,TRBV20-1,TGCAGTGTCGGGACAGACAGCTCCTACGAGCAGTACTTC,CSVGTDSSYEQYF
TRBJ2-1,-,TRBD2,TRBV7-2,TGTGCCAGCAGCCCGGGACTAGCGCTAAACTCCTACAATGAGCAGTTCTTC,CASSPGLALNSYNEQFF
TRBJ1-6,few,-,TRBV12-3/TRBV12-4,TGTGCCAGCAGCCCCGGACAGAATAATTCACCCCTCCACTTT,CASSPGQNNSPLHF
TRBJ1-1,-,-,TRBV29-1,TGCAGCGTTGACAACACTGAAGCTTTCTTT,CSVDNTEAFF
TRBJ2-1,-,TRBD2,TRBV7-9,TGTGCCAGCCTCTTGGTGGGAGGGCCCCAGGTTGAGCAGTTCTTC,CASLLVGGPQVEQFF
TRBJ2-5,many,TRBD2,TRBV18,TGTGCCAGCTCACCACCCGGGAGGGTTGGGGAGACCCAGTACTTC,CASSPPGRVGETQYF
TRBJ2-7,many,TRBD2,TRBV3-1,TGTGCCAGCAGTCCTATTAGCGGGAGCTTCTACGAGCAGTACTTC,CASSPISGSFYEQYF
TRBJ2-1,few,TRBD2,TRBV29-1,TGCAGCGGGGGGACTACGGACAATGAGCAGTTCTTC,CSGGTTDNEQFF
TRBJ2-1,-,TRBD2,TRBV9,TGTGCCAGCAGCGCTAGCGGGAGTAATCACAATGAGCAGTTCTTC,CASSASGSNHNEQFF
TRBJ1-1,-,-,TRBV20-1,TGCAGTGCTAGAGAGGGAGAAGCTTTCTTT,CSAREGEAFF
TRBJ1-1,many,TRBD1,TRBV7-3,TGTGCCAGCAGCTTAAACAGGGGCGCCCACACTGAAGCTTTCTTT,CASSLNRGAHTEAFF
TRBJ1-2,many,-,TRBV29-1,TGCAGCGTTCTTCAGGGAGACTATGGCTACACCTTC,CSVLQGDYGYTF
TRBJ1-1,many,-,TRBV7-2,TGTGCCAGCAGCTTAGGGCAGACGAACACTGAAGCTTTCTTT,CASSLGQTNTEAFF
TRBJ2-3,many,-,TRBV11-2,TGTGCCAGCAGCCCCTCTTTTGGGGGAGTCGGGAAATCCACAGATACGCAGTATTTT,CASSPSFGGVGKSTDTQYF
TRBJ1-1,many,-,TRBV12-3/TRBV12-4,TGTGCCAGCAGCCCGGGACAAGTGAACACTGAAGCTTTCTTT,CASSPGQVNTEAFF
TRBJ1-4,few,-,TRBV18,TGTGCCAGCTCACCCGTGAAAGGGGGGTCCGATGAAAAACTGTTTTTT,CASSPVKGGSDEKLFF
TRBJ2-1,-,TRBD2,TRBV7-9,TGTGCCAGCAGCCCAACCGGGACTAGCGGGATAAACAATGAGCAGTTCTTC,CASSPTGTSGINNEQFF
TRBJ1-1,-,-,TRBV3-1,TGTGCCAGCAGCCAAGTTTTGGCGGAGGGGGTTGAAGCTTTCTTT,CASSQVLAEGVEAFF
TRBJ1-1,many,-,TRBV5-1,TGTGCCAGCAGCCTGGCAGGGGACACTGAAGCTTTCTTT,CASSLAGDTEAFF
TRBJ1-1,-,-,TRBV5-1,TGCGCCAGCAGCTTGGCTTCGGCGCCAGGGAGCAGAACTGAAGCTTTCTTT,CASSLASAPGSRTEAFF
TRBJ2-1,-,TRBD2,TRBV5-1,TGCGCCAGCAGCTTCCCTAGCGGTCGTCGCGATGAGCAGTTCTTC,CASSFPSGRRDEQFF